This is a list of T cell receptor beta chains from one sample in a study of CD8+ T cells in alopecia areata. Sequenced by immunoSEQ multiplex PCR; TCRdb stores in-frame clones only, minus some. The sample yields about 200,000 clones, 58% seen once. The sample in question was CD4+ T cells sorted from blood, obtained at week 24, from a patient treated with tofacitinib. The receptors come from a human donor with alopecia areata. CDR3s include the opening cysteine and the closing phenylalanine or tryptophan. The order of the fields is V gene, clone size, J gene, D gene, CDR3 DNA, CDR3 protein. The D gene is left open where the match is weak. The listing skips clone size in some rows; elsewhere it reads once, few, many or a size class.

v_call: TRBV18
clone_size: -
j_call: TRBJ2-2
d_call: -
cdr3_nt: TGTGCCAGCTCACCTACGGTCGAGAACACCGGGGAGCTGTTTTTT
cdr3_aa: CASSPTVENTGELFF

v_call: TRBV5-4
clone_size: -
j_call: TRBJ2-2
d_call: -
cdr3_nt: TGTGCCAGCAGCTTGCGGGCGCCCCTGAAGGTCGGGGAGCTGTTTTTT
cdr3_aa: CASSLRAPLKVGELFF

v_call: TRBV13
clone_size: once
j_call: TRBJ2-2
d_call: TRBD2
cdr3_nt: TGTGCCAGCAGGAACAGACTAGCGGGAGGTTCCGGGGAGCTGTTTTTT
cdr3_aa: CASRNRLAGGSGELFF

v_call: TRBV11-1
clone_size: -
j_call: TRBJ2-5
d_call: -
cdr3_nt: TGTGCCAGCAGCCCGCAAGGGCCTGGGTTGGCCCAGTACTTC
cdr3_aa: CASSPQGPGLAQYF

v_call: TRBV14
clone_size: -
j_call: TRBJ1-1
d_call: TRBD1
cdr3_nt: TGTGCCAGCAGCCTATTGACAGGGGTCGGGGAAGCTTTCTTT
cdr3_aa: CASSLLTGVGEAFF

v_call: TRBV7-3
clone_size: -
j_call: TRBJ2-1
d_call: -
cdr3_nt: TGTGCCAGCAGCTTAAATAGCTACAATGAGCAGTTCTTC
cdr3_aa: CASSLNSYNEQFF

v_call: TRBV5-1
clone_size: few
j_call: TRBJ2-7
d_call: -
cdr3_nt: TGCGCCAGCAGCCCGAATGACTACTCCTACGAGCAGTACTTC
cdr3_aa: CASSPNDYSYEQYF

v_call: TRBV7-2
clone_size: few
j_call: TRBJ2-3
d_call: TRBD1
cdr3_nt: TGTGCCAGCAGCTTCGGACAGGGGGCGACAGATACGCAGTATTTT
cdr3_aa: CASSFGQGATDTQYF

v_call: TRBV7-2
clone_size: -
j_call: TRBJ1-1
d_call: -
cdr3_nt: TGTGCCAGCAGCTTGGTTGCAGGGATGAACACTGAAGCTTTCTTT
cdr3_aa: CASSLVAGMNTEAFF

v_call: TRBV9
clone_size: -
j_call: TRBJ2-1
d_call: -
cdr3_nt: TGTGCCAGCAGCTTGTCGGGACACCTACTCTCCTACAATGAGCAGTTCTTC
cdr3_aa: CASSLSGHLLSYNEQFF

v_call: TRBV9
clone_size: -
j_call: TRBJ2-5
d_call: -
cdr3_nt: TGTGCCAGCAGCGTATCCCCACAAGAGACCCAGTACTTC
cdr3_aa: CASSVSPQETQYF

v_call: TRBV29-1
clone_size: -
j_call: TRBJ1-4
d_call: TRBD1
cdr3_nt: TGCAGCGTTGATTTGGACAGGGGGATCGGAAAACTGTTTTTT
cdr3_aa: CSVDLDRGIGKLFF

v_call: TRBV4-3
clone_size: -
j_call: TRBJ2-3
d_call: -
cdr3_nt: TGCGCCAGCGCACGGGCTAGCACAGATACGCAGTATTTT
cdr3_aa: CASARASTDTQYF

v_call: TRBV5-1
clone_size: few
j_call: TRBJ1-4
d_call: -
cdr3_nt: TGCGCCCCCGTTGAGGAAAAACTGTTTTTT
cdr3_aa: CAPVEEKLFF

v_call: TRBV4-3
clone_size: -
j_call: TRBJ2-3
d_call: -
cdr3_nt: TGCGCCAGCAGCCACAGGCCCGGTGATACGCAGTATTTT
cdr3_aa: CASSHRPGDTQYF

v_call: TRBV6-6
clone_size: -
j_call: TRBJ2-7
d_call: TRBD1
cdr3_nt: TGTGCCAGCAGTCGGGACAGAACCTACGAGCAGTACTTC
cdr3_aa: CASSRDRTYEQYF

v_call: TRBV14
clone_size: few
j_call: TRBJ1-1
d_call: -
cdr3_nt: TGTGCCAGCAGCTCCACCAGGGGCCCAGAAGCTTTCTTT
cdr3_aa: CASSSTRGPEAFF

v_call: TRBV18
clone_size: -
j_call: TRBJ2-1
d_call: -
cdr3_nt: TGTGCCAGCTCACCACAGGGGGAGGAATCCAATGAGCAGTTCTTC
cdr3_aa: CASSPQGEESNEQFF

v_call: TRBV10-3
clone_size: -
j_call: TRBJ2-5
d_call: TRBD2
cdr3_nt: TGTGCCGTCTCGGGACTAGCGGGTGAAGAGACCCAGTACTTC
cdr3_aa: CAVSGLAGEETQYF

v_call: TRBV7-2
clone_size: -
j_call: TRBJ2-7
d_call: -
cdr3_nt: TGTGCCAGCCGCCCCAAGGGTTTGCGATTATCCGAGCAGTACTTC
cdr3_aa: CASRPKGLRLSEQYF

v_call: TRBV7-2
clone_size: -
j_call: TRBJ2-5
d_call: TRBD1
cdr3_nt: TGTGCCAGCAGCTTAGACAGGGGGCCTACCCAGTACTTC
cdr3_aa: CASSLDRGPTQYF

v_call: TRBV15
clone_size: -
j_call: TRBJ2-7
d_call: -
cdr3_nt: TGTGCCACCAGCAGGGGACACAACTACGAGCAGTACTTC
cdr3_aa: CATSRGHNYEQYF